The rows below give T cell receptor beta chains drawn from one sample of a study of regulatory dendritic cells for organ transplantation. Produced via immunoSEQ multiplex PCR; TCRdb's table is partial and in-frame only. This sample has 34,000 or so clones, with 85% to 90% found just once. Input material: naive CD4+ T cells from blood. All receptors come from a human donor in good health. Both conserved end residues are part of each CDR3. D genes are given only for firm matches. The listing skips clone size in some rows; elsewhere it reads once, few, many or a size class.

d_call | j_call | clone_size | v_call | cdr3_nt | cdr3_aa
- | TRBJ1-1 | - | TRBV25-1 | TGTGCCAGCAGTACAGGGTTACTCACTGAAGCTTTCTTT | CASSTGLLTEAFF
- | TRBJ1-3 | - | TRBV30 | TGTGCCTCGAACCTAGGGGCCTCTGGAAACACCATATATTTT | CASNLGASGNTIYF
- | TRBJ1-1 | - | TRBV11-2 | TGTGCCAGCAGCTTAGCGGGGGCGGTGAGCACTGAAGCTTTCTTT | CASSLAGAVSTEAFF
TRBD1 | TRBJ2-5 | - | TRBV5-4 | TGTGCCAGCAGTTCCGGACAGGGGGCGGGAGAGACCCAGTACTTC | CASSSGQGAGETQYF
TRBD2 | TRBJ2-5 | - | TRBV11-2 | TGTGCCAGCAGCCGTAGGACTAGCGGGAGCAAGGTGTGGGAGACCCAGTACTTC | CASSRRTSGSKVWETQYF
- | TRBJ1-5 | - | TRBV28 | TGTGCCAGCAACCCCGCGGATCAGCCCCAGCATTTT | CASNPADQPQHF
- | TRBJ1-6 | - | TRBV9 | TGTGCCAGCAGCCCCAGCTCCTATAATTCACCCCTCCACTTT | CASSPSSYNSPLHF
- | TRBJ2-1 | - | TRBV21-1 | TGTGCCAGCAGCAAAGATGGTAGCGGGACTAGCGGGAGCGATGAGCAGTTCTTC | CASSKDGSGTSGSDEQFF
- | TRBJ1-1 | - | TRBV28 | TGTGCCAGCAGTTTATGGTCAGCAGGGACCTCCGAAGCTTTCTTT | CASSLWSAGTSEAFF
- | TRBJ2-5 | - | TRBV5-5 | TGTGCCAGCAGCTTGGTTCTCGAGACCCAGTACTTC | CASSLVLETQYF
TRBD2 | TRBJ2-4 | - | TRBV13 | TGTGCCAGCAGCACCTCGCCGGGCCCGGTGGGAGGGAGCATTCAGTACTTC | CASSTSPGPVGGSIQYF
TRBD1 | TRBJ1-2 | - | TRBV4-1 | TGCGCCAGCAGCTGGGACAGAGAAGATGGCTACACCTTC | CASSWDREDGYTF
- | TRBJ2-5 | - | TRBV30 | TGTGCCTGGAGTGTCCTTGGGGTCCAAGAGACCCAGTACTTC | CAWSVLGVQETQYF
- | TRBJ2-5 | - | TRBV29-1 | TGTAGCGTTCCTACAGGCCGAACTGTTCAAGAGACCCAGTACTTC | CSVPTGRTVQETQYF
TRBD1 | TRBJ2-2 | - | TRBV5-4 | TGTGCCAGCAGCCCCAGGGGGACGGATAACACCGGGGAGCTGTTTTTT | CASSPRGTDNTGELFF
TRBD1 | TRBJ2-7 | - | TRBV7-2 | TGTGCCAGCAGCTTCCGGGACAGGGCTCTCGAGCAGTACTTC | CASSFRDRALEQYF
TRBD1 | TRBJ2-7 | - | TRBV11-2 | TGTGCCAGCAGCTCCCCGGGACAGCCTTTTTACTACGAGCAGTACTTC | CASSSPGQPFYYEQYF
- | TRBJ1-1 | - | TRBV10-1 | TGCGCCAGCAGACGCGGGACGGGGGAAAACACTGAAGCTTTCTTT | CASRRGTGENTEAFF
- | TRBJ1-5 | - | TRBV28 | TGTGCCAGCAGTTTATTAAGGGTTTTTCAGAGGAATCATCAGCCCCAGCATTTT | CASSLLRVFQRNHQPQHF
TRBD1 | TRBJ2-4 | - | TRBV9 | TGTGCCAGCAGCGTAGAGGGCAGGGGGCTCAAAAACATTCAGTACTTC | CASSVEGRGLKNIQYF
- | TRBJ1-1 | - | TRBV6-6 | TGTGCCAGCAGCCTACGGGGGGGCACTGAAGCTTTCTTT | CASSLRGGTEAFF
TRBD2 | TRBJ2-7 | once | TRBV7-8 | TGTGCCAGCACCCACACGGGGGGAGGGAGCTACGAGCAGTACTTC | CASTHTGGGSYEQYF
- | TRBJ2-5 | - | TRBV7-2 | TGTGCCAGCAGCTTAGAACCCAGGACAGAGACCCAGTACTTC | CASSLEPRTETQYF
- | TRBJ2-7 | - | TRBV18 | TGTGCCAGCTCACCACCGGTTCATCTCACGAACCCGGCCTACGAGCAGTACTTC | CASSPPVHLTNPAYEQYF
- | TRBJ2-1 | - | TRBV30 | TGTGCCTGGAGTGTAAATTCAGGTTTCTACAATGAGCAGTTCTTC | CAWSVNSGFYNEQFF
TRBD1 | TRBJ1-2 | once | TRBV29-1 | TGCAGCGCCCGACAGGGAGAGCACTATGGCTACACCTTC | CSARQGEHYGYTF
- | TRBJ1-4 | - | TRBV6-6 | TGTGCCAGCAGTTACCGGCCGGGGGAGTTTGAAAAACTGTTTTTT | CASSYRPGEFEKLFF
- | TRBJ2-3 | - | TRBV7-2 | TGTGCCAGCAGTCCCCGACGGGCTCGGGGCGCCCCAGATACGCAGTATTTT | CASSPRRARGAPDTQYF
- | TRBJ1-4 | - | TRBV6-5 | TGTGCCAGCAGTCTCATTGAAAAACTGTTTTTT | CASSLIEKLFF
TRBD2 | TRBJ2-7 | - | TRBV11-2 | TGTGCCAGCAGCTTAGAGGGGACTAGCGGGGGTTCTTCCTACGAGCAGTACTTC | CASSLEGTSGGSSYEQYF
- | TRBJ1-4 | - | TRBV18 | TGTGCCAGCTCACGGGGGTTGGCTAATGAAAAACTGTTTTTT | CASSRGLANEKLFF
- | TRBJ2-3 | once | TRBV2 | TGTGCCAGCAGTGGTGGGGCGGCCCACACAGATACGCAGTATTTT | CASSGGAAHTDTQYF
- | TRBJ2-5 | - | TRBV12-5 | TGTGCTAGTGGGTTCGGTGAATGGGAGACCCAGTACTTC | CASGFGEWETQYF
TRBD2 | TRBJ2-7 | - | TRBV15 | TGTGCCACCAGCAGAGATCGCGCGGGAGGGGAACCCTACGAGCAGTACTTC | CATSRDRAGGEPYEQYF
- | TRBJ1-4 | - | TRBV7-2 | TGTGCCAGCAGCTTTAGGCGTGGTGAAAAACTGTTTTTT | CASSFRRGEKLFF
- | TRBJ1-1 | - | TRBV19 | TGTGCCAGTAGTATTTCGCCCTGGTCAGCCACGTTAGGGAACACTGAAGCTTTCTTT | CASSISPWSATLGNTEAFF
TRBD2 | TRBJ2-3 | - | TRBV5-1 | TGCGCCAGCAGCATGCTAGCGGGACGCACAGATACGCAGTATTTT | CASSMLAGRTDTQYF
- | TRBJ2-7 | - | TRBV5-8 | TGTGCCAGCAGTCGTGACAGAGTCTACGAGCAGTACTTC | CASSRDRVYEQYF
- | TRBJ2-2 | - | TRBV7-9 | TGTGCCAGCAGCCCCAGACGCGAGCTGTTTTTT | CASSPRRELFF
- | TRBJ2-5 | - | TRBV27 | TGTGCCAGCAGTTTAGTCGGGCCCGGGGAGACCCAGTACTTC | CASSLVGPGETQYF
TRBD2 | TRBJ2-7 | - | TRBV2 | TGTGCCAGCATACGGGAGGGCCCCCTTGCCGAGCAGTACTTC | CASIREGPLAEQYF
- | TRBJ1-1 | - | TRBV18 | TGTGCCAGCTCACCAGATCCGCATTACACTGAAGCTTTCTTT | CASSPDPHYTEAFF
TRBD1 | TRBJ1-2 | - | TRBV28 | TGTGCCAGCAGTCCTTCCGAGGACAGGGGATATGGCTACACCTTC | CASSPSEDRGYGYTF
- | TRBJ1-6 | once | TRBV5-6 | TGTGCCAGCAGCTTACGGGGTCGTAACTCACCCCTCCACTTT | CASSLRGRNSPLHF
- | TRBJ2-2 | - | TRBV4-2 | TGTGCCAGCAGTTCGCTACCGGGGCCGCGTGACACCGGGGAGCTGTTTTTT | CASSSLPGPRDTGELFF
TRBD2 | TRBJ2-1 | once | TRBV7-9 | TGTGCCAGCAGCCCCCGGAGCGGGGGGGCCAATGAGCAGTTCTTC | CASSPRSGGANEQFF
TRBD2 | TRBJ2-7 | - | TRBV9 | TGTGCCAGCAGCGTGGGGACTAGCGGGGGGGCCGACCTTTACGAGCAGTACTTC | CASSVGTSGGADLYEQYF
- | TRBJ1-2 | once | TRBV7-6 | TGTGCCAGCAGCTTATCATCGGGCCTGAACTATGGCTACACCTTC | CASSLSSGLNYGYTF
- | TRBJ2-1 | - | TRBV5-5 | TGTGCCAGCAGCTTGCGGGGGGCAAGCTCCTACAATGAGCAGTTCTTC | CASSLRGASSYNEQFF
- | TRBJ1-2 | few | TRBV7-3 | TGTGCCAGCAGCCTGGACAGCTTCTATGGCTACACCTTC | CASSLDSFYGYTF
TRBD1 | TRBJ1-6 | - | TRBV5-4 | TGTGCCAGCAGCTTTGGTGACAGGGGACGAACGGCACCCCTCCACTTT | CASSFGDRGRTAPLHF
- | TRBJ1-3 | - | TRBV9 | TGTGCCAGCAGCGTACCAGGGGACTCTGGAAACACCATATATTTT | CASSVPGDSGNTIYF